A single sample is the source of the 25 T cell receptor beta chains below, sequenced in a study of T cell repertoires in cytomegalovirus infection. These receptors are not linked to any known antigen. TCRdb processed the reads anew with MiXCR; each CDR3 protein has one entry. The sample shows about 830,000 distinct CDR3 sequences, 32% of them seen only once. The sample in question was cultured CD8+ T cells from PBMCs, obtained from culture after CMV antigen stimulation. The source is a human donor in good health (CMV status not recorded). Some clones in this sample may be carry-over from other donors' samples.

In its sample, this clonotype was seen many times. The chain carries TRBV7-2 and TRBJ2-1; D not resolved. There are 12 residues in the CDR3. Per the germline V gene, CDR1 is SGHTA and CDR2 is FQGNSA. V lost 8 bases and J 3 bases, leaving 8 bases between the germline ends. The CDR3 sequence is CASAMDYNEQFF. The CDR3 region has the DNA TGTGCCAGCGCGATGGACTACAATGAGCAGTTCTTC.

There are a few counts of this clonotype. The chain recombines TRBV5-4 with TRBJ1-6; 8 bases map to TRBD1. The V segment lost 0 bases and the J segment 6 bases; nucleotides outside the gene matches: 5. This CDR3 has 16 residues. Germline V gene data show CDR1 as SGHNT and CDR2 as YYREEE (reference sequence). The CDR3 spells CASSLEFGQGNSPLHF. The CDR3, as DNA: TGTGCCAGCAGCTTGGAATTCGGACAGGGTAATTCACCCCTCCACTTT.

The chain employs TRBV6-1 and TRBJ1-5; D is ambiguous. Germline CDR1 MNHNS, CDR2 SASEGT. This CDR3 spans 18 amino acids. V dropped 5 bases and J dropped 0 bases, with 20 bases sitting between them. CDR3 amino acids: CASSKTTNLPYSNQPQHF. CDR3 coding DNA: TGTGCCAGCAGTAAGACGACAAATCTGCCTTATAGCAATCAGCCCCAGCATTTT.

CDR3 nucleotide sequence: TGTGCCAGCAGCATTACAGGGCTCTACGAGCAGTACGTC. Its translation: CASSITGLYEQYV. The V and J genes are TRBV5-5 and TRBJ2-7, with D perhaps matching TRBD1 (6 bases). The CDR3 runs to 13 residues. Germline CDR1 reads SGHKS; CDR2 reads YYEKEE (reference sequence). Trimming cost V 4 bases and J 3 bases, with 11 bases left between them.

Regarding this clonotype: It may be a read error: a sequence one base away is much more abundant. This chain joins TRBV5-4 and TRBJ1-5, with no clear D. From germline, CDR1 is SGHNT and CDR2 YYREEE (reference sequence). The CDR3 runs to 13 residues. Trimming took 2 bases from V and 5 from J, leaving 8 bases between them. The CDR3 sequence: CASSLLSDQPQHF. The CDR3 DNA is TGTGCCAGCAGCTTATTGTCCGATCAGCCCCAGCATTTT.

In its sample, this clonotype was seen a few times. The chain joins TRBV2 to TRBJ2-6; D call uncertain. This CDR3 region has 17 residues. The germline V gene encodes CDR1 SNHLY and CDR2 FYNNEI. Trimming took 8 bases from V and 0 from J, leaving 17 bases between them. The CDR3, as DNA: TGTGCCAGCGGGCCGTGGGCAGGAGTCTCTGGGGCCAACGTCCTGACTTTC. Amino acid sequence: CASGPWAGVSGANVLTF.

Comment on this clonotype: This may stem from a read error, because a much larger clone lies one nucleotide away. The chain combines TRBV7-6 with TRBJ2-1, with a tentative D call TRBD2 (7 bases). Germline V gene sequence: CDR1 SGHVS, CDR2 FNYEAQ. V lost 3 bases and J lost 8, with 23 bases in between. The CDR3 runs 17 residues. CDR3 region: CASSFRLVGGPADEQFF. The CDR3 nucleotides read TGTGCCAGCAGCTTCAGACTAGTGGGGGGGCCTGCCGATGAGCAGTTCTTC.

This rearrangement joins TRBV12-3 or TRBV12-4 to TRBJ1-2, with a tentative D call TRBD1 (6 bases). V shed 6 bases and J shed 7 bases, with 18 bases lying between them. This CDR3 region has 14 residues. The CDR3 sequence: CASSRLTGFPGYTF. The CDR3 nucleotides are TGTGCCAGCAGCCGGCTCACAGGGTTTCCTGGCTACACCTTC.

A few counts support this clonotype. The genes are TRBV9 and TRBJ1-1, with 8 bases matching TRBD1. The V and J ends lost 4 bases and 4 bases, in that order; junction bases with no gene match: 9. CDR1 and CDR2 from the germline V gene are SGDLS and YYNGEE. The CDR3 loop spans 15 amino acids. In DNA form, the CDR3 reads TGTGCCAGCAGCCCAGGACAGGGTTTTGGCACTGAAGCTTTCTTT. As protein: CASSPGQGFGTEAFF.

This clonotype was counted ten times or more. The chain is built from TRBV7-9 and TRBJ1-1; D might be TRBD1 (6 bases). Germline V lookup: CDR1 SEHNR, CDR2 FQNEAQ (reference sequence). V lost 5 bases and J 4 bases, leaving 14 bases between the germline ends. This CDR3 is 14 amino acids long. The CDR3 DNA sequence: TGTGCCAGCAGCCCCCCCGGGGGCGGCACTGAAGCTTTCTTT. Its protein is CASSPPGGGTEAFF.

The chain recombines TRBV5-1 with TRBJ1-1; D ambiguous. V shed 2 bases and J shed 5 bases, with 10 bases lying between them. CDR1 and CDR2 from the germline V gene are SGHRS and YFSETQ. This CDR3 region has 13 residues. The CDR3 loop is CASSFRDLTEAFF. The CDR3 region has the DNA TGCGCCAGCAGCTTCCGGGATTTGACTGAAGCTTTCTTT.

The J gene is TRBJ2-1, the V gene TRBV19, with 9 bases identical to TRBD2. The CDR3 has 15 amino acids. Germline loops: CDR1 LNHDA, CDR2 SQIVND (reference sequence). V lost 8 bases to trimming and J lost 3 bases; unmatched junction nucleotides: 8. CDR3: CASRGERGDYNEQFF. Written as DNA, the CDR3 is TGTGCCAGTCGCGGCGAGCGGGGGGACTACAATGAGCAGTTCTTC.

The chain uses TRBV4-2 and TRBJ2-6; 7 bases agree with TRBD2. Germline assignment: CDR1 LGHNA and CDR2 YNFKEQ. The CDR3 is 17 residues long. Losses at the gene ends were 0 bases for V and 2 bases for J; bases not matched to a gene: 4. CDR3 residues: CASSQESGGTGANVLTF. The CDR3 coding sequence is TGTGCCAGCAGCCAAGAGTCGGGGGGAACTGGGGCCAACGTCCTGACTTTC.

Notes on this clonotype: The junction shows a germline mismatch at one end, possibly a read error. V is TRBV7-7 and J is TRBJ2-5, with 7 bases aligning to TRBD1. This CDR3 has 14 amino acids. The germline V gene encodes CDR1 SSHAT and CDR2 FNYEAQ (reference sequence). This CDR3 is CASSLRQGPWTQYF. The CDR3 DNA sequence: TGTGCTAGCAGCTTAAGACAGGGTCCTTGGACCCAGTACTTC.

The chain recombines TRBV7-2 with TRBJ2-1, with D tentatively TRBD1 (5 bases). Germline V gene sequence: CDR1 SGHTA, CDR2 FQGNSA. The CDR3 contains 15 residues. Trimming pared 7 bases from V and 0 bases from J, leaving 13 bases between. The CDR3: CASTVADSSYNEQFF. The CDR3 nucleotides read TGTGCCAGCACCGTGGCTGACAGCTCCTACAATGAGCAGTTCTTC.

The sample holds one count of this clonotype. The gene calls are TRBV20-1 and TRBJ1-2, with D unclear. Between the trimmed V and J ends, which lost 3 bases and 8 bases, there was a span of 13 bases. Germline values: CDR1 DFQATT, CDR2 SNEGSKA (reference sequence). CDR3 size: 12 residues. As DNA, the CDR3 is TGCAGTGCTAGTTGGATCTATAAAGGCTACACCTTC. Translation: CSASWIYKGYTF.

This clonotype was observed a few times. The chain uses TRBV27 and TRBJ1-1; 8 nucleotides match TRBD1. Germline V CDR1 and CDR2: MNHEY, SMNVEV (reference sequence). This CDR3 is 14 amino acids long. V lost 3 bases, J lost 6 bases, and 6 bases stayed unmatched. CDR3 sequence reads: CASSLGQVLAEAFF. The CDR3 nucleotides read TGTGCCAGCAGTTTGGGACAGGTCCTCGCTGAAGCTTTCTTT.

The chain carries TRBV2 and TRBJ1-6, with 9 positions matching TRBD1. Trimming took 8 bases from V and 10 from J; bases not matched to a gene: 6. Germline assignment: CDR1 SNHLY and CDR2 FYNNEI. The CDR3 loop spans 13 amino acids. The CDR3 bases are TGTGCCAGCGTCGGGACAGGGAACTCACCCCTCCACTTT. Translating gives CASVGTGNSPLHF.

This chain links TRBV12-3 or TRBV12-4 with TRBJ2-7, with D possibly being TRBD1 or TRBD2 (5 bases each). This CDR3 has 13 amino acids. V lost 5 bases, J lost 5 bases, and 13 bases lay in between. The CDR3 loop is CASSSRGPHEQYF. CDR3 in DNA: TGTGCCAGCAGTAGCCGGGGCCCCCACGAGCAGTACTTC.

This clonotype was found many times. This chain connects TRBV6-2 or TRBV6-3 to TRBJ2-1; D ambiguous. CDR1 is MNHEY and CDR2 is SVGEGT in the germline V gene. Trimming removed 5 bases at V and 2 bases at J, with 10 bases between. This CDR3 spans 14 amino acids. CDR3: CASSRTGPYNEQFF. In DNA, the CDR3 is TGTGCCAGCAGTCGGACGGGTCCCTACAATGAGCAGTTCTTC.

This clonotype was seen a few times. This rearrangement joins TRBV19 to TRBJ1-4, with no clear D. Trimming shortened V by 5 bases and J by 7 bases, and 5 bases separated the two germline ends. CDR3 length: 11 amino acids. CDR1 is LNHDA, CDR2 SQIVND, per germline (reference sequence). The CDR3 region is CASSGREKLFF. CDR3 in DNA: TGTGCCAGTAGTGGACGTGAAAAACTGTTTTTT.

Regarding this clonotype: A junction boundary mismatches the germline segment, possibly from a read error. The chain couples TRBV6-2 or TRBV6-3 to TRBJ2-3, with D perhaps matching TRBD2 (5 bases). There are 14 residues in the CDR3. Germline values: CDR1 MNHEY, CDR2 SVGEGT. The CDR3 loop reads CVSTRDFGTDTQYF. In DNA form, the CDR3 reads TGTGTCAGCACCCGGGATTTCGGCACAGATACGCAGTATTTT.

There are a few counts of this clonotype. V usage is TRBV12-3 or TRBV12-4 and J usage is TRBJ1-1; D remains unclear. V was pared by 4 bases and J by 1 base, with 10 bases between. The length of the CDR3 is 14 residues. CDR3 sequence (DNA): TGTGCCAGCAGTTCCCTCCGGGAGAACACTGAAGCTTTCTTT. Amino acids: CASSSLRENTEAFF.

As concerns this clonotype: One end of the junction varies from germline; a read error may be responsible. The rearrangement joins TRBV7-8 to TRBJ2-2, with 9 positions matching TRBD2. The germline gives CDR1 SGHVS, CDR2 FQNEAQ. The length of the CDR3 is 16 residues. The chain's CDR3 is CAISTKRGDPTGELFF. The CDR3 DNA reads as TGTGCCATCAGCACTAAGCGGGGGGACCCGACCGGGGAGCTGTTTTTT.

This clonotype was found many times. The CDR3 coding sequence is TGCGCCAGCAGTGAGTGGGACGGGACAAATCAGCCCCAGCATTTT. This translates into CASSEWDGTNQPQHF. The chain couples TRBV10-2 to TRBJ1-5, with a tentative D call TRBD1 (6 bases). The CDR3 contains 15 residues. V lost 1 base and J lost 4, with 11 bases in between. Germline V gene lookup returns CDR1 WSHSY and CDR2 SAAADI.